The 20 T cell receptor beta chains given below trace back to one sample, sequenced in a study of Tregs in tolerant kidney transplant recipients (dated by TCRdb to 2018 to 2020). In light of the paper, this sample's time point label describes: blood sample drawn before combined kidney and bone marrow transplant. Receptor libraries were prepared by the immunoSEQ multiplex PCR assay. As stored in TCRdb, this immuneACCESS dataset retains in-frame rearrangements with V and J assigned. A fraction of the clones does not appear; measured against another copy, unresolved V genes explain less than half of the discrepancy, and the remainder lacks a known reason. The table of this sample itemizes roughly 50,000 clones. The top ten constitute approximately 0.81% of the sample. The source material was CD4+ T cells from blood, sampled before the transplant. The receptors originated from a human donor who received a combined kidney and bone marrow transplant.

The sequenced part of the CDR3 DNA is TGTGCCAGTAGTATAGGGGGGACAGGGGATATCTATGGC. Translating it yields CASSIGGTGDIYG. The CDR3 in full is CASSIGGTGDIYGYTF. V gene TRBV19 combines with J gene TRBJ1-2; 10 bases agree with TRBD1. The sequenced fragment ends 3 residues before the CDR3 boundary, so the rest is inferred from the germline J gene. With 1 base clipped from V and 4 bases from J, the junction kept 6 bases outside the gene matches. From germline, CDR1 is LNHDA and CDR2 SQIVND (reference sequence). This CDR3 is built from 16 residues.

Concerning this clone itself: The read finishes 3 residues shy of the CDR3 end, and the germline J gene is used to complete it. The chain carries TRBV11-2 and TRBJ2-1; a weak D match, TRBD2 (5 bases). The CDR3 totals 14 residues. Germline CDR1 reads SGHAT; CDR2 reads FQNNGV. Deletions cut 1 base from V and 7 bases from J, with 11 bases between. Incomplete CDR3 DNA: TGTGCCAGCAGCTTAGGGCGGGCCGGGAATGAG. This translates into CASSLGRAGNE. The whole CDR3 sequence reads CASSLGRAGNEQFF.

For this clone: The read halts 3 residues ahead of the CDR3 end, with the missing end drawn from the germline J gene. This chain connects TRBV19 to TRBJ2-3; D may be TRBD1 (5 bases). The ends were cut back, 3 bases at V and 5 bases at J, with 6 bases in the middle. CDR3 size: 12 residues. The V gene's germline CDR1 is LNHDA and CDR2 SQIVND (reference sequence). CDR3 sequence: CASSIQGDTQYF. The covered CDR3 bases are TGTGCCAGTAGTATTCAGGGAGATACG.

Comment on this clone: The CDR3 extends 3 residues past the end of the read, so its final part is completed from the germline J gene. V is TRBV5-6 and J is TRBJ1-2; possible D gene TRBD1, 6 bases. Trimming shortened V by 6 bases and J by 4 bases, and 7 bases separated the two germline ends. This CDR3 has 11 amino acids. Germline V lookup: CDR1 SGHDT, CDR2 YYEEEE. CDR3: CASTDSYGYTF. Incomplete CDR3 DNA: TGTGCCAGCACGGACAGCTATGGC.

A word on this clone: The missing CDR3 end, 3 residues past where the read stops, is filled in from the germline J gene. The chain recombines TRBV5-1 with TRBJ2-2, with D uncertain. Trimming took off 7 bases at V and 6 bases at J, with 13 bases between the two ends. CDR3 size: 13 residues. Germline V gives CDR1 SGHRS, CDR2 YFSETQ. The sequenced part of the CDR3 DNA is TGCGCCAGCCGCGAAGATATTTCCGGGGAG. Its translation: CASREDISGE. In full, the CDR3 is CASREDISGELFF. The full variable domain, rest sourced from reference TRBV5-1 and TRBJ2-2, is KAGVTQTPRYLIKTRGQQVTLSCSPISGHRSVSWYQQTPGQGLQFLFEYFSETQRNKGNFPGRFSGRQFSNSRSEMNVSTLELGDSALYLCASREDISGELFFGEGSRLTVL.

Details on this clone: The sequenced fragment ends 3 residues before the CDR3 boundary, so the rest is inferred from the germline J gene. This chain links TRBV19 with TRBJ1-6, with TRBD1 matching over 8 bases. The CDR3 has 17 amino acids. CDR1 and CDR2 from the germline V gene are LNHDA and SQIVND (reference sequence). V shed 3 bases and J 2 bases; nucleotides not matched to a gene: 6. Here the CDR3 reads CASSMGQGAAYNSPLHF. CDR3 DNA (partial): TGTGCCAGTAGTATGGGGCAGGGGGCGGCCTATAATTCACCC. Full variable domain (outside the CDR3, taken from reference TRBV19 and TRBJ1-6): DGGITQSPKYLFRKEGQNVTLSCEQNLNHDAMYWYRQDPGQGLRLIYYSQIVNDFQKGDIAEGYSVSREKKESFPLTVTSAQKNPTAFYLCASSMGQGAAYNSPLHFGNGTRLTVT.

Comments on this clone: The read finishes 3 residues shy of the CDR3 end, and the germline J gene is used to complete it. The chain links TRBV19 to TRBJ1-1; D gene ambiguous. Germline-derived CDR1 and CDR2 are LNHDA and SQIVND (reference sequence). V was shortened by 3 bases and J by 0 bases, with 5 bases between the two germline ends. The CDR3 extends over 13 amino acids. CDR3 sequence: CASSMRVNTEAFF. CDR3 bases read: TGTGCCAGTAGTATGAGGGTGAACACTGAA. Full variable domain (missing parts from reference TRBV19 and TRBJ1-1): DGGITQSPKYLFRKEGQNVTLSCEQNLNHDAMYWYRQDPGQGLRLIYYSQIVNDFQKGDIAEGYSVSREKKESFPLTVTSAQKNPTAFYLCASSMRVNTEAFFGQGTRLTVV.

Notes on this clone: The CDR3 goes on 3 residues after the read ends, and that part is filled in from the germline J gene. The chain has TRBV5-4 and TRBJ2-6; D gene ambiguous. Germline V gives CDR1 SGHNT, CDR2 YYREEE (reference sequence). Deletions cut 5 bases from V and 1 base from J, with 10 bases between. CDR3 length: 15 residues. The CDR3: CASRSPVSGANVLTF. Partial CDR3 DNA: TGTGCCAGCAGGTCCCCAGTGTCTGGGGCCAACGTC.

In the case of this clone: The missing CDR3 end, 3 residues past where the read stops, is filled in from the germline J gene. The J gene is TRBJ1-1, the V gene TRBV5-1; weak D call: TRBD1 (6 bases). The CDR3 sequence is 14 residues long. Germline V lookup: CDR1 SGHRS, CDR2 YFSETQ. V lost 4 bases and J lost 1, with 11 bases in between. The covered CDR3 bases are TGCGCCAGCAGCCCACTGACAGGGAACACTGAA. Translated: CASSPLTGNTE. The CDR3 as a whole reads CASSPLTGNTEAFF.

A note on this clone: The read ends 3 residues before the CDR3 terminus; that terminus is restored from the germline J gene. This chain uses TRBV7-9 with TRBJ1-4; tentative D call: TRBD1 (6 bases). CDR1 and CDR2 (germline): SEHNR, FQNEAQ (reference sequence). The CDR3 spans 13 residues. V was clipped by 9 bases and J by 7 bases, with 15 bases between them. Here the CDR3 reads CASTSGGGEKLFF. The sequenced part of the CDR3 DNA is TGTGCCAGTACCTCGGGGGGCGGTGAAAAA.

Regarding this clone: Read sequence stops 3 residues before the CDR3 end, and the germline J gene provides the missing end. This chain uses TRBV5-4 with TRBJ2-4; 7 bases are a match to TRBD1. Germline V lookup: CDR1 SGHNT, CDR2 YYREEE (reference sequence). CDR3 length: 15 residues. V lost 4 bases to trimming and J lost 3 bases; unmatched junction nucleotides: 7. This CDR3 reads CASSQKAGGKNIQYF. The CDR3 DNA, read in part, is TGTGCCAGCAGCCAAAAGGCAGGGGGCAAAAACATT.

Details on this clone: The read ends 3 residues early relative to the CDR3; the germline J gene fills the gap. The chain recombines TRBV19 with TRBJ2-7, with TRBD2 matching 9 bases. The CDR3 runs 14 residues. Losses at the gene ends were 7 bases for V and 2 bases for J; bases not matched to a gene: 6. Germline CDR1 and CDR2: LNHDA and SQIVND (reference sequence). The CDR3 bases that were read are TGTGCCAGTACCGCTAGCGGGATCGCCTACGAG. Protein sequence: CASTASGIAYE. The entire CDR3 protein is CASTASGIAYEQYF.

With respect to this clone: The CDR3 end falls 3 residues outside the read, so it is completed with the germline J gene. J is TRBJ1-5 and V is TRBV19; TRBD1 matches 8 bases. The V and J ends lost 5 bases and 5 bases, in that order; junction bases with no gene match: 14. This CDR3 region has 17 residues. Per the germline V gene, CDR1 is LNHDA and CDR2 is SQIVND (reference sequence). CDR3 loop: CASSANLPGQGHQPQHF. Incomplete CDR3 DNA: TGTGCCAGTAGTGCGAACCTTCCCGGACAGGGCCATCAGCCC.

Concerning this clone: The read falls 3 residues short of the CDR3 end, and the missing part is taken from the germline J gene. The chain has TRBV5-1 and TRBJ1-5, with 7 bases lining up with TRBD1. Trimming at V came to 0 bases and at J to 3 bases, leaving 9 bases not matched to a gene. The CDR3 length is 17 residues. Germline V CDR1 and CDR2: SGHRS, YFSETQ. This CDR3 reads CASSLGSGTETNQPQHF. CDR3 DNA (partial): TGCGCCAGCAGCTTGGGTTCCGGGACAGAAACCAATCAGCCC.

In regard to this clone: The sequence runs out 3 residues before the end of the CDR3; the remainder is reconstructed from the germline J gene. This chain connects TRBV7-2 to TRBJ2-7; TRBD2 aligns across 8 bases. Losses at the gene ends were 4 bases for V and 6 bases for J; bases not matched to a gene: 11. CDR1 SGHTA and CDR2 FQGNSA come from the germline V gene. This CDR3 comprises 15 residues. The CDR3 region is CASSSEPAGAAEQYF. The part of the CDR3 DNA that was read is TGTGCCAGCAGCTCCGAGCCAGCGGGAGCGGCCGAG.

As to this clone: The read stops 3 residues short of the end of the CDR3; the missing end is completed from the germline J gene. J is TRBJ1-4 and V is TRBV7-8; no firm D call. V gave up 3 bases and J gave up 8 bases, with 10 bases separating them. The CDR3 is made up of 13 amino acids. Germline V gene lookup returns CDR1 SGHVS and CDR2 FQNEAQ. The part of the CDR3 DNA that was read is TGTGCCAGCAGCTTGTTGCGGCGAGAAAAA. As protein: CASSLLRREK. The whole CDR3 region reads CASSLLRREKLFF.

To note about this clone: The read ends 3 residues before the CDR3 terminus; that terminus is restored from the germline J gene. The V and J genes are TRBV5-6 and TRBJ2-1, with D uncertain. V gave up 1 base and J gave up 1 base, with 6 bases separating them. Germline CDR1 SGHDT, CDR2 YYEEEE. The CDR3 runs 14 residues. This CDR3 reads CASSLYGSYNEQFF. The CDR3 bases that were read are TGTGCCAGCAGCTTGTACGGTTCCTACAATGAG.

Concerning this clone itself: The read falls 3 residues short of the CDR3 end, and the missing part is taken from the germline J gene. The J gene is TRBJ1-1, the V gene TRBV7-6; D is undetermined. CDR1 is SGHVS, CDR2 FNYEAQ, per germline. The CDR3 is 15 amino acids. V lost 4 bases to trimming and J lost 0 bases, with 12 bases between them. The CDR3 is CASSSSRVVNTEAFF. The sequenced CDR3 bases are TGTGCCAGCAGCTCCTCGCGGGTAGTGAACACTGAA.

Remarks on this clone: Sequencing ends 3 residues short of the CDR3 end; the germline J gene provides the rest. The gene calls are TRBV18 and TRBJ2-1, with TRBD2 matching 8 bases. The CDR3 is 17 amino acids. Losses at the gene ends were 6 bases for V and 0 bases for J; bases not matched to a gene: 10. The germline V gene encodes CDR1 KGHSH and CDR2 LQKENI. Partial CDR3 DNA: TGTGCCAGCTCCCCCCTGGGCGGGAGGAGCTCCTACAATGAG. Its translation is CASSPLGGRSSYNE. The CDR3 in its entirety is CASSPLGGRSSYNEQFF.

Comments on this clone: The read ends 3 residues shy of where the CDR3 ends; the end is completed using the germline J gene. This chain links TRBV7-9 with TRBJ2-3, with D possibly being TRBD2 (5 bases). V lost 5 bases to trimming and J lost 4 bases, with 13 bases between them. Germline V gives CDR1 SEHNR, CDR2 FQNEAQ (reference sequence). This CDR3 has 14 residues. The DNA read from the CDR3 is TGTGCCAGCAGCCTTCGAGCGGTTTCAGATACG. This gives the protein CASSLRAVSDT. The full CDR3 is CASSLRAVSDTQYF.